Listed below are T cell receptor beta chains from one sample, sequenced in a study of Graves' ophthalmopathy and Graves' hyperthyroidism. Each CDR3 protein gets one entry after TCRdb re-called the multiplex PCR reads with MiXCR. The data show roughly 600,000 distinct CDR3 sequences, 35% to 45% seen once. The sequencing input was peripheral blood or thyroid tissue (not recorded which). These receptors were taken from an adult man with Graves' hyperthyroidism. Each CDR3 is given with its conserved first and last residue. A D gene is named only where the DNA matches it firmly. Only some rows state a clone size, as once, few, many or a class for expanded clones.

clone size	J gene	V gene	D gene	CDR3 DNA	CDR3 protein
NA	TRBJ1-2	TRBV7-8	NA	TGTGCCAGCAGCTTAGATCGTCGGTTTGGAGATGGCTACACCTTC	CASSLDRRFGDGYTF
NA	TRBJ1-2	TRBV12-3/TRBV12-4	NA	TGTGCCAGCAGTTTCTCAGGGATGGGGAGCTATGGCTACACCTTC	CASSFSGMGSYGYTF
many	TRBJ1-6	TRBV19	NA	TGTGCCAGTAGTACGCCTCCGGGACACCCGAGCTCCTATAATTCACCCCTCCACTTT	CASSTPPGHPSSYNSPLHF
many	TRBJ2-7	TRBV9	NA	TGTGCCAGCAGCGTAGGACCGAGAGCCTCCTACGAGCAGTACTTC	CASSVGPRASYEQYF
many	TRBJ2-6	TRBV5-6	NA	TGTGCCAGCAGAGAGACAGGTGACCTCTCTGGGGCCAACGTCCTGACTTTC	CASRETGDLSGANVLTF
few	TRBJ2-3	TRBV5-1	NA	TGCGCCAGCAGCTTGCGGGTCGAATGGGCGAGGTCAGATACGCAGTATTTT	CASSLRVEWARSDTQYF
many	TRBJ1-1	TRBV5-6	NA	TGTGCCAACAGCTTGGTTCCAAGTAGCACTGAAGCTTTCTTT	CANSLVPSSTEAFF
NA	TRBJ2-5	TRBV7-2	NA	TGTGCCAGCAGCAATCCTATGGGCGTCAGAGAGACCCAGTACTTC	CASSNPMGVRETQYF
NA	TRBJ1-6	TRBV19	NA	TGTGCCAGTTGGGGGGGAAGGCAGAGTTTTAATTCACCCCTCCACTTT	CASWGGRQSFNSPLHF
many	TRBJ1-1	TRBV7-3	TRBD1	TGTGCCAGCAGCTCGGACTCGGGACAGGACGCTGAAGCTTTCTTT	CASSSDSGQDAEAFF
many	TRBJ2-7	TRBV20-1	NA	TGCAGTGCTAGAGATCAACAGTCCTACGAGCAGTACTTC	CSARDQQSYEQYF
NA	TRBJ2-6	TRBV20-1	NA	TGCAGTGCTAGAGATTGGGTTTCCTCTGGGGCCAACGTCCTGACTTTC	CSARDWVSSGANVLTF
NA	TRBJ2-3	TRBV7-9	NA	TGTGCCACTTCCTCCCTGGGGGGAAGCACAGATACGCAGTATTTT	CATSSLGGSTDTQYF
NA	TRBJ2-5	TRBV5-1	TRBD2	TGCGCCAGCAGCGGGTCTAGCGGGGGGCCACACCAAGAGACCCAGTACTTC	CASSGSSGGPHQETQYF
many	TRBJ2-5	TRBV24-1	TRBD2	TGTGCCACCAGTGATTTGGGAGCGGGAGGGCTGGAGACCCAGTACTTC	CATSDLGAGGLETQYF
NA	TRBJ2-6	TRBV7-9	TRBD2	TGTGCCAGCAGCTTAGCGGCGGGGGTAGGGTCTGAAGCTTTC	CASSLAAGVGSEAF
NA	TRBJ2-7	TRBV7-9	TRBD2	TGTGCCAGCAGCTTAGCCGACGGGGGGGACTACGAGCAGTACTTC	CASSLADGGDYEQYF
many	TRBJ2-7	TRBV5-4	NA	TGTGCCAGCAGCTTCGATGCGGAGGGGAACGAGCAGTACTTC	CASSFDAEGNEQYF
once	TRBJ1-1	TRBV12-3/TRBV12-4	NA	TGTACCAGCAGTTTCACCGGGGAGGACACTGAAGCTTTCTTT	CTSSFTGEDTEAFF
few	TRBJ2-2	TRBV20-1	TRBD2	TGCAGTGCTAGAGATTGGGGACTAGCGGGGGCCCCTGGGGAGCTGTTTTTT	CSARDWGLAGAPGELFF
many	TRBJ1-2	TRBV19	NA	TGTGCCAGTAGGCACAGGGTTAACTCTGGCTACACCTTC	CASRHRVNSGYTF
many	TRBJ1-1	TRBV10-3	NA	TGTGCCATCAGTTACAGGAACACTGAAGCTTTCTTT	CAISYRNTEAFF
many	TRBJ1-2	TRBV29-1	TRBD1	TGCAGCATAGGACCCGGGACAGGGAGCTATGGCTACACCTTC	CSIGPGTGSYGYTF
few	TRBJ2-2	TRBV3-1	NA	TGTGCCAGCAGCCAAGATTGGGCCGGGGAGCTGTTTTTT	CASSQDWAGELFF
many	TRBJ2-6	TRBV15	NA	TGTGCCACCAGCAAACGCGCAGGAGACTACTCTGGGGCCAACGTCCTGACTTTC	CATSKRAGDYSGANVLTF
NA	TRBJ1-1	TRBV2	NA	TGTGCCAGCAGCCAAGGGACGAGGGCAAACACTGAAGCTTTCTTT	CASSQGTRANTEAFF
NA	TRBJ1-4	TRBV7-2	NA	TGTGCCAGCAGCTTAGCGCCAGGGGAAAAACTGTTTTTT	CASSLAPGEKLFF
NA	TRBJ2-1	TRBV24-1	TRBD1	TGTGCCACCAGTGATTTCGGACAGGGTGGCTACAATGAGCAGTTCTTC	CATSDFGQGGYNEQFF
many	TRBJ2-7	TRBV3-1	TRBD2	TGTGCCAGCAGCCAGTCTAGCGGAGCCTACGAGCAGTACTTC	CASSQSSGAYEQYF
many	TRBJ1-1	TRBV11-2	NA	TGTGCCAGCAGCTCCTGGACAGTGGGGAACACTGAAGCTTTCTTT	CASSSWTVGNTEAFF
many	TRBJ2-5	TRBV20-1	TRBD2	TGCAGTGCTAGAGGTCGAGCGGGGGATGGAGAGACCCAGTACTTC	CSARGRAGDGETQYF
NA	TRBJ2-7	TRBV10-3	NA	TGTGCCATCAGTCCGGGGGCCCTCTACGAGCAGTACTTC	CAISPGALYEQYF
NA	TRBJ2-7	TRBV29-1	TRBD2	TGCAGCGTTGAAACGGGGGAGGGCGCCTACGAGCAGTACTTC	CSVETGEGAYEQYF
NA	TRBJ2-1	TRBV9	NA	TGTGCCAGCAGCGTCGGCGTCAGCTCCTACAATGAGCAGTTCTTC	CASSVGVSSYNEQFF
once	TRBJ2-5	TRBV20-1	TRBD1	TGCAGTGCAGAGGACAGGGGGGCAGAGACCCAGTACTTC	CSAEDRGAETQYF
NA	TRBJ1-1	TRBV7-9	NA	TGTGCCAGCAGCCAAGATATCCCAGAGTTGAACACTGAAGCTTTCTTT	CASSQDIPELNTEAFF
many	TRBJ1-1	TRBV9	TRBD1	TGCGCCAGCAGCGTCGGACAGGGAGGCACTGAAGCTTTCTTT	CASSVGQGGTEAFF
NA	TRBJ1-4	TRBV25-1	TRBD1	TGTGCCAGCAGCCAACCGGGACAGAATAATGAAAAACTGTTTTTT	CASSQPGQNNEKLFF
NA	TRBJ2-3	TRBV6-1	TRBD2	TGTGCCAGCATGCCTCTAGCGGGGAATCTCCGCACAGATACGCAGTATTTT	CASMPLAGNLRTDTQYF
many	TRBJ2-2	TRBV7-8	NA	TGTGCCAGCAGCTTAGTCGGGTCACACGCCGGGGAGCTGTTTTTT	CASSLVGSHAGELFF
many	TRBJ2-5	TRBV5-1	NA	TGCGCCAGCACGGGGGACGATCAAGAGACCCAGTACTTC	CASTGDDQETQYF
NA	TRBJ2-7	TRBV5-1	TRBD2	TGCGCCAGCAGCTTCCGGGCTAGCGGGGTGGTTTTC	CASSFRASGVVF
NA	TRBJ1-1	TRBV7-9	NA	TGTGCCAGCAGCTTCACAGATGATTCGGAACTTCAAGCTTTCTTT	CASSFTDDSELQAFF
NA	TRBJ1-3	TRBV7-8	NA	TGTGCCAGCAGCTTAGTCGGCGGAGCGCCTGGAAACACCATATATTTT	CASSLVGGAPGNTIYF
many	TRBJ2-2	TRBV29-1	NA	TGCAGCGTTGAAGGAGGTGGAGAGGCCGGGGAGCTGTTTTTT	CSVEGGGEAGELFF
many	TRBJ1-5	TRBV2	NA	TGTGCCAGCAGTACAGGGATGGGGAGCAATCAGCCCCAGCATTTT	CASSTGMGSNQPQHF
many	TRBJ2-2	TRBV20-1	TRBD1	TGCAGTGCGCCCGGGACAGGGAACACCGGGGAGCTGTTTTTT	CSAPGTGNTGELFF
NA	TRBJ2-3	TRBV2	NA	TGTGCCAGTTCTCGCCCGGACGGCGGTAGCACAGATACGCAGTATTTT	CASSRPDGGSTDTQYF
NA	TRBJ2-7	TRBV29-1	NA	TGCAGCGCGTTACAGGGCCCCTACGAGCAGTACTTC	CSALQGPYEQYF
many	TRBJ1-1	TRBV9	NA	TGTGCCAGCAGCGCCCAGACCCTACATGGCCGGGACACTGAAGCTTTCTTT	CASSAQTLHGRDTEAFF
many	TRBJ2-5	TRBV12-3/TRBV12-4	NA	TGTGCCAGCAGTTTCTTTCCCGGGGAGACCCAGTACTTC	CASSFFPGETQYF
many	TRBJ1-2	TRBV7-8	TRBD1	TGTGCCAGCAGCCCGGGACAGTACTACACCTTC	CASSPGQYYTF
NA	TRBJ1-1	TRBV10-3	NA	TGTGCCATCAGTGAGTCCCTGAACACTGTAGCTTTCTTT	CAISESLNTVAFF
NA	TRBJ2-5	TRBV11-2	NA	TGTGCCAGCACCCCCTGGACCCAAGAGACCCAGTACTTC	CASTPWTQETQYF
NA	TRBJ1-1	TRBV10-3	NA	TGTGCCACAGCGAATGCGGTAGCGGGAGGCACTGAAGCTTTCTTT	CATANAVAGGTEAFF